This TCR beta chain was observed in a study of CD8 T cells in ankylosing spondylitis. Study-level findings and limits: Prior literature has documented some motif variants in synovial fluid and blood from reactive arthritis. As for the disease-linked clones, they showed a CD8+ phenotype and occurred at relatively low frequencies in peripheral blood. A TCR beta motif made of fewer than ten highly homologous variants seemed typical of ankylosing spondylitis blood.

Preparation of TCR beta libraries was done by quantitative 5'-RACE with molecular barcodes. TCRdb independently ran MiXCR on the 5' RACE reads; one entry per CDR3 protein. This sample yields some 800,000 distinct CDR3 sequences, of which about 12% are seen a single time; 0.51% belongs to the top ten. Germline loops: CDR1 KGHDR, CDR2 SFDVKD. This CDR3 has 13 residues. Trimming pared 9 bases from V and 5 bases from J, leaving 15 bases between. With respect to this clonotype: Its antigen is currently unknown.

The chain combines TRBV24-1 with TRBJ1-1; D is possibly TRBD1 (5 bases). The TCR sequence derives from a male donor with ankylosing spondylitis. The specimen sequenced was blood, either unsorted or a sorted T cell fraction (not recorded which). This chain's CDR3 is CATAGAGETEAFF. The CDR3 nucleotides read TGTGCCACCGCCGGGGCTGGAGAAACTGAAGCTTTCTTT.